These 5 T cell receptor beta chains came from one sample sequenced in a study of blood T cells in healthy people across ages. A J-beta primer mix and a sample-barcoded 5' primer were used in a second PCR of roughly 6 to 11 cycles. TCRdb recomputed calls from the 5' RACE reads with MiXCR, one row per CDR3 protein. Found here are about 840,000 distinct CDR3 sequences, 25% to 30% of them singletons; the top ten hold around 9.6%. The same specimen was also included in a second study, on T cells of mothers and their children.

Material for sequencing was blood. These receptor sequences come from a woman aged 40 to 49 in good health.

The chain employs TRBV7-2 and TRBJ2-3, with TRBD2 identical over 10 bases. Germline V gene data show CDR1 as SGHTA and CDR2 as FQGNSA. The V and J ends lost 2 bases and 8 bases, in that order; junction bases with no gene match: 1. This CDR3 region has 13 residues. CDR3 DNA sequence: TGTGCCAGCAGCTTAAGACTAGCGGGTACGCAGTATTTT. It encodes CASSLRLAGTQYF.

The CDR3 sequence is CASSADRPQETQYF. The CDR3 nucleotides are TGCGCCAGCAGCGCGGACAGGCCGCAAGAGACCCAGTACTTC. The V and J genes are TRBV5-1 and TRBJ2-5; 7 nucleotides line up with TRBD1. This CDR3 comprises 14 residues. The J segment lost 2 bases and the V segment lost 4 bases, leaving 5 bases of the junction unmatched. CDR1 and CDR2 from the germline V gene are SGHRS and YFSETQ.

This clonotype was counted ten times or more. The rearrangement links TRBV30 to TRBJ1-4, with 8 bases aligning to TRBD1. Germline-derived CDR1 and CDR2 are GTSNPN and SVGIG (reference sequence). CDR3 length equals 14 residues. The V gene end was trimmed by 2 bases and the J gene end by 8 bases; junction bases not matched to a gene: 7. CDR3 in amino acids: CAWSQGQGREKLFF. The CDR3 region has the DNA TGTGCCTGGAGTCAAGGACAGGGCAGAGAAAAACTGTTTTTT.

In its sample, this clonotype was seen a few times. This chain uses TRBV14 with TRBJ2-1; 7 bases are a match to TRBD2. CDR3 length: 13 amino acids. V trimming: 3 bases; J trimming: 9 bases; junction bases outside the gene matches: 5. Per germline, CDR1 SGHDN and CDR2 FVKESK. CDR3 sequence: CASSQYGGGEQFF. CDR3 DNA: TGTGCCAGCAGCCAGTATGGCGGGGGTGAGCAGTTCTTC.

The chain joins TRBV6-6 to TRBJ1-5; D not resolved. The germline V gene encodes CDR1 MNHNY and CDR2 SVGAGI (reference sequence). This CDR3 contains 14 residues. Trimming removed 2 bases from V and 5 bases from J, with 10 bases in between. CDR3 region: CASSYPGLDQPQHF. The CDR3 bases are TGTGCCAGCAGTTACCCAGGCCTAGATCAGCCCCAGCATTTT.